The next 22 T cell receptor beta chains were all read from a single sample in a study of identical twins. TCRdb redid the calling of the 5' RACE reads with MiXCR, one entry per CDR3 protein. The table records roughly 280,000 distinct CDR3 sequences, 9.5% of them present only once. This same sample was also taken into another study, of yellow fever vaccine responses in identical twins.

The sample was CD8+ T cells sorted from blood. The source of these receptors is a woman under 30 in good health.

This clonotype appeared many times. The chain uses TRBV7-3 and TRBJ2-1; D is possibly TRBD2 (6 bases). The CDR3 runs to 14 residues. Trimming shortened V by 5 bases and J by 7 bases, and 15 bases separated the two germline ends. Germline V gene lookup returns CDR1 SGHTA and CDR2 FQGTGA. The CDR3 here is CASSGTGTLNEQFF. The DNA of the CDR3 is TGTGCCAGCAGCGGCACCGGGACTCTAAATGAGCAGTTCTTC.

This clonotype was seen repeatedly, ten times or more. This chain uses TRBV2 with TRBJ2-2; D gene ambiguous. V was pared by 8 bases and J by 2 bases, with 12 bases between. This CDR3 has 14 residues. CDR1 is SNHLY, CDR2 FYNNEI, per germline. The CDR3 bases are TGTGCCAGCGATCAGGCACAAAACACCGGGGAGCTGTTTTTT. Protein sequence: CASDQAQNTGELFF.

CDR3 loop: CASSWTDYEQYF. DNA for the CDR3: TGTGCCAGCAGTTGGACGGACTACGAGCAGTACTTC. The chain joins TRBV12-3 or TRBV12-4 to TRBJ2-7; no definite D call. Trimming pared 4 bases from V and 3 bases from J, leaving 7 bases between. This CDR3 spans 12 amino acids.

At least ten counts were recorded for this clonotype. The V call is TRBV12-3 or TRBV12-4, the J call TRBJ1-1, with D hard to call. Trimming cost V 6 bases and J 6 bases, with 11 bases left between them. The CDR3 totals 12 residues. CDR3 loop: CASSLGSAEAFF. Here the CDR3 DNA reads TGTGCCAGCAGCCTAGGGTCAGCTGAAGCTTTCTTT.

This clonotype was counted between two and nine times. V is TRBV4-3 and J is TRBJ2-5; D not resolved. V was shortened by 0 bases and J by 5 bases, with 16 bases between the two germline ends. Germline assignment: CDR1 LGHNA and CDR2 YSLEER. The CDR3 extends over 16 amino acids. The CDR3 here is CASSQDSSLPRETQYF. The CDR3 coding sequence is TGCGCCAGCAGCCAAGATAGTTCGCTTCCGAGGGAGACCCAGTACTTC.

The sample holds many counts of this clonotype. This sequence joins TRBV5-5 and TRBJ2-1, with 8 positions matching TRBD2. The CDR3 contains 18 residues. From germline, CDR1 is SGHKS and CDR2 YYEKEE (reference sequence). V was clipped by 2 bases and J by 9 bases; unmatched bases: 19. CDR3 DNA sequence: TGTGCCAGCAGCTTTGAAGATCGGGGGGGCCTTCTTATTGCTGAGCAGTTCTTC. Encoded protein: CASSFEDRGGLLIAEQFF.

This clonotype occurred a few times. The chain joins TRBV15 to TRBJ2-7; perhaps TRBD2 as D (6 bases). This CDR3 region has 17 residues. Trimming cost V 1 base and J 7 bases, with 23 bases left between them. Germline V lookup: CDR1 LNHNV, CDR2 YYDKDF (reference sequence). For the CDR3, the DNA is TGTGCCACCAGCAGAGTGGCAGGGATAGCGGTCTCGAAAGAGCAGTACTTC. Encoded protein: CATSRVAGIAVSKEQYF. The variable domain in full, with the rest retrieved from reference TRBV15 and TRBJ2-7, is DAMVIQNPRYQVTQFGKPVTLSCSQTLNHNVMYWYQQKSSQAPKLLFHYYDKDFNNEADTPDNFQSRRPNTSFCFLDIRSPGLGDTAMYLCATSRVAGIAVSKEQYFGPGTRLTVT.

The rearrangement joins TRBV10-3 to TRBJ2-7, with D perhaps TRBD1 (6 bases). Per the germline V gene, CDR1 is ENHRY and CDR2 is SYGVKD. The CDR3 is 13 amino acids. V was clipped by 6 bases and J by 6 bases, with 15 bases between them. As DNA, the CDR3 is TGTGCCATCAGAGACGGGACAAAGTTCGAGCAGTACTTC. This gives the protein CAIRDGTKFEQYF.

The gene calls are TRBV20-1 and TRBJ2-7; D not certain. The length of the CDR3 is 14 residues. Germline lookup yields CDR1 DFQATT and CDR2 SNEGSKA (reference sequence). V lost 6 bases, J lost 0 bases, and 15 bases lay in between. In nucleotides, the CDR3 is TGCAGTGCGGTCGCGGCGGTGAGCTCCTACGAGCAGTACTTC. This codes for CSAVAAVSSYEQYF.

Note on this clonotype: This sequence may be a read error, since a much larger clone differs from it by one base. The chain is built from TRBV7-9 and TRBJ2-1; D is undetermined. Per the germline V gene, CDR1 is SEHNR and CDR2 is FQNEAQ (reference sequence). The CDR3 has 12 residues. In DNA form, the CDR3 reads TGTGCCAACAGCGCCAGTGGCAATGAGCAGTTCTTC. Protein product: CANSASGNEQFF.

The rearrangement uses TRBV4-1 and TRBJ2-1; possibly TRBD2 for D (6 bases). Germline V gene sequence: CDR1 MGHRA, CDR2 YSYEKL. The V and J ends lost 4 bases and 8 bases respectively, with 15 bases between them. This CDR3 region has 14 residues. The chain's CDR3 is CASSLGSAGDEQFF. The CDR3 DNA sequence: TGCGCCAGCAGCCTGGGGTCAGCGGGCGATGAGCAGTTCTTC.

This clonotype has more than one count but fewer than ten. The chain employs TRBV30 and TRBJ2-7; D might be TRBD2 (6 bases). With 2 bases removed from V and 3 bases from J, the gap between germline ends came to 14 bases. Germline V gene sequence: CDR1 GTSNPN, CDR2 SVGIG (reference sequence). The CDR3 totals 14 residues. CDR3 in DNA: TGTGCCTGGAGTCCGGGACTCCGGCTCTACGAGCAGTACTTC. Amino acid sequence: CAWSPGLRLYEQYF. Supplemented by reference TRBV30 and TRBJ2-7, the full variable domain reads SQTIHQWPATLVQPVGSPLSLECTVEGTSNPNLYWYRQAAGRGLQLLFYSVGIGQISSEVPQNLSASRPQDRQFILSSKKLLLSDSGFYLCAWSPGLRLYEQYFGPGTRLTVT.

This clonotype was seen many times. The chain combines TRBV7-6 with TRBJ1-1; D gene ambiguous. The CDR3 extends over 15 amino acids. Germline CDR1 and CDR2: SGHVS and FNYEAQ. V lost 1 base, J lost 3 bases, and 12 bases lay in between. The CDR3 spells CASSLDPPPDTEAFF. CDR3 DNA: TGTGCCAGCAGCTTAGATCCCCCTCCGGACACTGAAGCTTTCTTT.

This clonotype was observed at least ten times. V is TRBV20-1 and J is TRBJ2-1, with TRBD2 matching over 7 bases. Germline CDR1 DFQATT, CDR2 SNEGSKA (reference sequence). The trim removed 0 bases at V and 6 bases at J, leaving 8 bases unmatched. The CDR3 runs to 15 residues. The CDR3 region is CSARDGAGVINEQFF. DNA for the CDR3: TGCAGTGCTAGAGATGGGGCGGGGGTCATCAATGAGCAGTTCTTC.

Concerning this clonotype: This may arise from a read error, as a much more abundant clone is one base away. The chain has TRBV5-6 and TRBJ2-1; D unresolved. Per the germline V gene, CDR1 is SGHDT and CDR2 is YYEEEE. This CDR3 is 15 amino acids long. CDR3 protein: CASSLESSSCNEQFF. As DNA, the CDR3 is TGTGCCAGCAGCTTAGAGTCGAGCTCCTGCAATGAGCAGTTCTTC.

This clonotype occurred many times. The V and J genes are TRBV28 and TRBJ2-6, with 8 nucleotides matching TRBD1. V gave up 4 bases and J gave up 4 bases; unmatched junction bases: 6. Germline V gene data show CDR1 as MDHEN and CDR2 as SYDVKM. CDR3 length: 16 residues. The CDR3 protein is CASSSTGAGGANVLTF. CDR3 in DNA: TGTGCCAGCAGTTCGACAGGGGCAGGAGGGGCCAACGTCCTGACTTTC.

At least ten counts were recorded for this clonotype. Here the CDR3 DNA reads TGTGCCAGCAGCCCCGATAGCGGGAGTGTTACGCAGTATTTT. This translates into CASSPDSGSVTQYF. The rearrangement joins TRBV28 to TRBJ2-3, with 9 bases aligning to TRBD2. The germline CDR1 and CDR2 sequences are MDHEN and SYDVKM. The CDR3 has 14 residues. Trimming cost V 6 bases and J 8 bases; bases outside gene matches: 9. The full variable domain, in which reference TRBV28 and TRBJ2-3 provide the parts outside the CDR3, is DVKVTQSSRYLVKRTGEKVFLECVQDMDHENMFWYRQDPGLGLRLIYFSYDVKMKEKGDIPEGYSVSREKKERFSLILESASTNQTSMYLCASSPDSGSVTQYFGPGTRLTVL.

This clonotype was seen many times. The chain combines TRBV6-5 with TRBJ1-1; D is unresolved. Germline values: CDR1 MNHEY, CDR2 SVGAGI. This CDR3 is 14 amino acids long. The V end was cut by 2 bases, the J end by 0 bases, with 7 bases between. CDR3 loop: CASSYRQMNTEAFF. The CDR3 nucleotides are TGTGCCAGCAGTTACCGTCAGATGAACACTGAAGCTTTCTTT.

This clonotype was detected a few times. CDR3 in DNA: TGTGCCAGCTCATGGCAGGGGGCAGGCGAGCAGTACTTC. It encodes CASSWQGAGEQYF. The gene calls are TRBV28 and TRBJ2-7; 8 positions match TRBD1. The CDR3 has 13 residues. V lost 8 bases, J lost 6 bases, and 9 bases stayed unmatched. In germline, CDR1 is MDHEN, CDR2 SYDVKM.

This clonotype came up a few times. This sequence joins TRBV3-1 and TRBJ1-3; weak D call: TRBD1 (5 bases). From germline, CDR1 is LGHDT and CDR2 YNNKEL (reference sequence). The length of the CDR3 is 16 residues. V was clipped by 0 bases and J by 2 bases, with 11 bases between them. DNA for the CDR3: TGTGCCAGCAGCCAAGATCTGGCAGGGACTGGAAACACCATATATTTT. Translating gives CASSQDLAGTGNTIYF. Supplemented by reference TRBV3-1 and TRBJ1-3, the full variable domain reads DTAVSQTPKYLVTQMGNDKSIKCEQNLGHDTMYWYKQDSKKFLKIMFSYNNKELIINETVPNRFSPKSPDKAHLNLHINSLELGDSAVYFCASSQDLAGTGNTIYFGEGSWLTVV.

This sequence joins TRBV20-1 and TRBJ2-7; D is undetermined. Trimming took off 0 bases at V and 0 bases at J, with 9 bases between the two ends. Germline V gene sequence: CDR1 DFQATT, CDR2 SNEGSKA (reference sequence). This CDR3 has 14 amino acids. CDR3 bases: TGCAGTGCTAGAGACCCTCTACTCTCCTACGAGCAGTACTTC. It specifies CSARDPLLSYEQYF.

This clonotype was counted a few times. The chain links TRBV4-3 to TRBJ2-7, with 8 bases identical to TRBD2. V shed 4 bases and J 1 base; nucleotides not matched to a gene: 9. Germline CDR1 and CDR2: LGHNA and YSLEER. This CDR3 spans 16 amino acids. In nucleotides, the CDR3 is TGCGCCAGCAGCCCGGTGGCTAGCGGGTCGTCCTACGAGCAGTACTTC. It yields the protein CASSPVASGSSYEQYF.